The 15 T cell receptor beta chains below come from one sample, sequenced in a study of T cell clusters in autoimmune cytopenias. Multiplex touch-down PCR amplified TRB using TRB-A and TRB-B pools in one tube. From its re-call of the multiplex PCR reads, TCRdb lists each CDR3 protein once, without DNA. Recorded for this sample: roughly 3,000 distinct CDR3 sequences. TRB was amplified from 250 ng of peripheral blood genomic DNA per sample. The sample was peripheral blood. The source of these receptors is a human donor with an autoimmune cytopenia or autoimmune hepatitis (not recorded which).

This clonotype is identified as medium-sized from frequency. V is TRBV19 and J is TRBJ2-3; TCRdb's D call of TRBD1 is untestable without DNA. Germline V lookup: CDR1 LNHDA, CDR2 SQIVND (reference sequence). The CDR3 is 16 residues long. CDR3 residues: CASRPQDRGQTDTQYF.

Its frequency marks this clonotype as medium-sized. This chain joins TRBV6-6 and TRBJ2-3. The CDR3 extends over 13 amino acids. Germline loops: CDR1 MNHNY, CDR2 SVGAGI (reference sequence). Here the CDR3 reads CASSPQGTDTQYF.

According to its frequency, this clonotype is medium-sized (0.01 to 0.1%). This chain links TRBV5-4 with TRBJ2-3; the TRBD1 assignment by TCRdb is unverifiable without DNA. The CDR3 spans 16 residues. CDR1 is SGHNT, CDR2 YYREEE, per germline (reference sequence). This chain's CDR3 is CASSSGQGGLSDTQYF.

Measured by frequency, this clonotype is medium-sized. The rearrangement uses TRBV5-4 and TRBJ1-1; TCRdb selects TRBD1, and the lack of DNA leaves this call unchecked. In germline, CDR1 is SGHNT, CDR2 YYREEE (reference sequence). The CDR3 totals 14 residues. The CDR3 sequence: CASSLDRGNTEAFF. The entire variable domain, with the rest obtained from reference TRBV5-4 and TRBJ1-1, is as follows: ETGVTQSPTHLIKTRGQQVTLRCSSQSGHNTVSWYQQALGQGPQFIFQYYREEENGRGNFPPRFSGLQFPNYSSELNVNALELDDSALYLCASSLDRGNTEAFFGQGTRLTVV.

This clonotype is identified as medium-sized from frequency. The rearrangement links TRBV19 to TRBJ1-1; TCRdb calls TRBD1, which cannot be checked without DNA. Per germline, CDR1 LNHDA and CDR2 SQIVND (reference sequence). The CDR3 contains 14 residues. The CDR3 loop reads CASSTGQQAGRAFF.

This clonotype is identified as medium-sized from frequency. The chain links TRBV6-5 to TRBJ2-2; TCRdb names TRBD2, which stays unverified in the absence of DNA. CDR3 size: 13 residues. Germline loops: CDR1 MNHEY, CDR2 SVGAGI. This chain's CDR3 is CASSYWGEGELFF.

This clonotype is called medium-sized based on its frequency. The chain links TRBV19 to TRBJ2-4; TCRdb reports TRBD1, a call that lacks DNA to check it against. Germline loops: CDR1 LNHDA, CDR2 SQIVND (reference sequence). CDR3 length: 13 amino acids. CDR3 sequence: CASSMDRGNIQYF.

By frequency, this clonotype is medium-sized (0.01 to 0.1%). The chain employs TRBV6-2 or TRBV6-3 and TRBJ2-5. This CDR3 has 11 residues. Germline V gives CDR1 MNHEY, CDR2 SVGEGT. CDR3 protein: CASSYGETQYF.

This chain links TRBV20-1 with TRBJ1-6; absent DNA, TCRdb's TRBD1 call cannot be checked. The CDR3 has 16 amino acids. From germline, CDR1 is DFQATT and CDR2 SNEGSKA (reference sequence). The CDR3 spells CSAFRIGARGESPLHF.

This clonotype is labeled large based on frequency. The CDR3 spells CASSIWRGDTNQPQHF. This sequence joins TRBV19 and TRBJ1-5; TCRdb gives TRBD1 as the D gene, but with no DNA this cannot be confirmed. The CDR3 spans 16 residues. The germline V gene has CDR1 LNHDA and CDR2 SQIVND (reference sequence).

Its frequency marks this clonotype as medium-sized (0.01 to 0.1%). V gene TRBV4-2 combines with J gene TRBJ2-1; TCRdb names TRBD1, which stays unverified in the absence of DNA. CDR1 and CDR2 from the germline V gene are LGHNA and YNFKEQ. The CDR3 has 15 amino acids. The CDR3 sequence is CASSQDQGAVNEQFF.

The V call is TRBV4-3, the J call TRBJ1-1; without DNA, the TCRdb call of TRBD1 cannot be checked. The CDR3 length is 13 residues. Germline values: CDR1 LGHNA, CDR2 YSLEER. CDR3 region: CASSLTGEGEAFF.

This sequence joins TRBV21-1 and TRBJ2-3. TRBV21-1 is flagged as a pseudogene. The CDR3 covers 13 residues. The CDR3 protein is CASSSVRKDTQYF.

According to its frequency, this clonotype is medium-sized. The CDR3 spells CASSQGPTEAFF. The V and J genes are TRBV19 and TRBJ1-1. CDR1 is LNHDA and CDR2 is SQIVND in the germline V gene (reference sequence). CDR3 length: 12 residues.

V usage is TRBV20-1 and J usage is TRBJ1-1; TCRdb gives TRBD1 as the D gene, but with no DNA this cannot be confirmed. Looked up from germline, CDR1 is DFQATT and CDR2 is SNEGSKA (reference sequence). The CDR3 sequence is 15 residues long. CDR3 in amino acids: CSALEPGTENTEAFF.